Below are 21 T cell receptor beta chains sequenced from a single sample in a study of vaccination and CD4 T cells after COVID-19. Via MiXCR, TCRdb re-called the PCR reads, giving one row per CDR3 protein. The sample carries 25,000 to 35,000 distinct CDR3 sequences, almost 50% recorded once. Time point noted: late sampling 161 to 241 days after vaccination in a few convalescent patients. The sample in question was CD4+ T cells from blood, obtained about 7 months after SARS-CoV-2 vaccination. Receptors were obtained from a human donor who had recovered from COVID-19.

This clonotype was observed a single time. The chain combines TRBV11-2 with TRBJ2-3, with 11 bases fitting TRBD1. From germline, CDR1 is SGHAT and CDR2 FQNNGV. The trim removed 5 bases at V and 2 bases at J, leaving 9 bases unmatched. This CDR3 has 17 amino acids. The DNA for the CDR3 is TGTGCCAGCAGCCGACCTCCGGGACAGGGGGTCACAGATACGCAGTATTTT. This encodes CASSRPPGQGVTDTQYF.

This sequence joins TRBV19 and TRBJ1-1, with D possibly TRBD1 on 6 matching bases. CDR3 size: 15 residues. Trimming removed 6 bases at V and 1 base at J, with 15 bases between. Germline CDR1 reads LNHDA; CDR2 reads SQIVND (reference sequence). The chain's CDR3 is CASSITGQSNTEAFF. The CDR3 nucleotides are TGTGCCAGTAGCATAACAGGGCAATCGAACACTGAAGCTTTCTTT.

This clonotype was recorded a few times. The chain is built from TRBV28 and TRBJ2-1; 8 nucleotides match TRBD2. CDR1 and CDR2 from the germline V gene are MDHEN and SYDVKM. V shed 7 bases, J shed 4 bases, and the junction held 6 bases outside the gene matches. The CDR3 runs 14 residues. CDR3 protein: CASKSAGEYNEQFF. In DNA form, the CDR3 reads TGTGCCAGCAAGTCAGCGGGGGAATACAATGAGCAGTTCTTC.

This clonotype was found a few times. V and J are TRBV6-2 or TRBV6-3 and TRBJ2-1, with a tentative D call TRBD2 (6 bases). Germline CDR1 and CDR2: MNHEY and SVGEGT. The CDR3 consists of 14 residues. Trimming shortened V by 7 bases and J by 7 bases, and 17 bases separated the two germline ends. The CDR3 protein is CASTETGLINEQFF. As DNA, the CDR3 is TGTGCCAGCACCGAAACGGGACTCATTAATGAGCAGTTCTTC.

This clonotype has only a few counts. V usage is TRBV19 and J usage is TRBJ2-1; 9 bases map to TRBD2. The germline gives CDR1 LNHDA, CDR2 SQIVND (reference sequence). The J segment lost 9 bases and the V segment lost 4 bases, leaving 10 bases of the junction unmatched. The CDR3 sequence is 15 residues long. CDR3 loop: CASSRGLAGWGEQFF. CDR3 coding DNA: TGTGCCAGTAGTAGGGGACTAGCCGGCTGGGGTGAGCAGTTCTTC.

This chain links TRBV2 with TRBJ2-7; 11 bases match TRBD2. V shed 8 bases, J shed 0 bases, and the junction held 21 bases outside the gene matches. Per the germline V gene, CDR1 is SNHLY and CDR2 is FYNNEI. The CDR3 sequence is 20 residues long. Written as DNA, the CDR3 is TGTGCCAGCGCTCGCGGATTCATAGCGGGAGGGCCAAGAAACTCCTACGAGCAGTACTTC. Amino acid sequence: CASARGFIAGGPRNSYEQYF.

The chain has TRBV20-1 and TRBJ1-1; no clear D gene. V lost 4 bases and J lost 0, with 6 bases in between. The CDR3 has 12 amino acids. CDR1 is DFQATT and CDR2 is SNEGSKA in the germline V gene (reference sequence). CDR3 bases: TGCAGTGCTAAGGCGATGAACACTGAAGCTTTCTTT. Amino acid sequence: CSAKAMNTEAFF.

The gene calls are TRBV24-1 and TRBJ1-5, with unresolved D. Trimming stripped 6 bases from V and 7 bases from J, with 9 bases between. This CDR3 region has 12 residues. The germline CDR1 and CDR2 sequences are KGHDR and SFDVKD. The CDR3 DNA reads TGTGCCACCAGTCTCACGGGGCAGCCCCAGCATTTT. Translating gives CATSLTGQPQHF.

This clonotype was seen only once. The chain uses TRBV21-1 and TRBJ2-1. TRBV21-1 is given as a pseudogene. The CDR3 length is 16 residues. CDR3 in amino acids: CASSNNGSSSYNEQFF. The CDR3 nucleotides are TGTGCCAGCAGCAACAACGGGTCTAGCTCCTACAATGAGCAGTTCTTC.

This chain joins TRBV7-8 and TRBJ2-7; 7 positions match TRBD2. This CDR3 is 15 amino acids long. After removal of 1 base from V and 4 bases from J, the junction contained 7 bases not matched to a gene. Germline V gives CDR1 SGHVS, CDR2 FQNEAQ. The CDR3 protein is CASSLEAGPPYEQYF. In DNA, the CDR3 is TGTGCCAGCAGCTTAGAAGCGGGGCCTCCGTACGAGCAGTACTTC.

In this sample, this clonotype turned up a few times. V usage is TRBV6-2 or TRBV6-3 and J usage is TRBJ2-5; the D is unclear. V lost 0 bases, J lost 2 bases, and 13 bases lay in between. The CDR3 has 16 residues. Germline V gives CDR1 MNHEY, CDR2 SVGEGT. The CDR3 DNA reads as TGTGCCAGCAGTTACTCGATCCAGCGAGTACAAGAGACCCAGTACTTC. Amino acids: CASSYSIQRVQETQYF.

V usage is TRBV19 and J usage is TRBJ2-5; 8 nucleotides align to TRBD2. J lost 5 bases, V lost 5 bases, and 7 bases had no gene match. CDR1 and CDR2 from the germline V gene are LNHDA and SQIVND (reference sequence). The CDR3 extends over 14 amino acids. CDR3 sequence (DNA): TGTGCCAGTAGTTTCTCAGCGGGAGCGGAGACCCAGTACTTC. It codes for CASSFSAGAETQYF.

This clonotype was observed once. V is TRBV27 and J is TRBJ2-1; 8 nucleotides match TRBD2. Germline V gene sequence: CDR1 MNHEY, CDR2 SMNVEV (reference sequence). This CDR3 is 14 amino acids long. J was trimmed by 6 bases and V by 10 bases; bases with no gene match: 11. CDR3 loop: CAIRFGTSTNEQFF. The CDR3 DNA reads TGTGCCATCCGATTCGGGACTAGTACCAATGAGCAGTTCTTC.

In this sample, this clonotype turned up a few times. The J gene is TRBJ1-2, the V gene TRBV6-2 or TRBV6-3, with 7 bases lining up with TRBD1. Germline CDR1 reads MNHEY; CDR2 reads SVGEGT. The V segment lost 6 bases and the J segment 8 bases; nucleotides outside the gene matches: 9. The CDR3 runs to 13 residues. Here the CDR3 reads CASRTTTGFGYTF. The CDR3 bases are TGTGCCAGCAGAACTACGACAGGGTTCGGCTACACCTTC.

The V call is TRBV25-1, the J call TRBJ2-5, with 15 bases identical to TRBD2. This CDR3 is 17 amino acids long. In germline, CDR1 is MGHDK, CDR2 SYGVNS. J was trimmed by 5 bases and V by 3 bases; bases with no gene match: 7. CDR3 sequence: CASSDGLAGGGRETQYF. In nucleotides, the CDR3 is TGTGCCAGCAGTGACGGACTAGCGGGAGGGGGTCGGGAGACCCAGTACTTC.

CDR3 amino acids: CASRTGRGRGTGELFF. DNA of the CDR3: TGTGCCAGCAGAACGGGAAGGGGGCGAGGCACCGGGGAGCTGTTTTTT. The chain joins TRBV28 to TRBJ2-2; TRBD1 aligns across 7 bases. Trimming cost V 6 bases and J 4 bases; bases outside gene matches: 11. The CDR3 has 16 residues. CDR1 and CDR2 (germline): MDHEN, SYDVKM.

In its sample, this clonotype was seen a few times. V and J are TRBV28 and TRBJ2-5; perhaps TRBD2 as D (5 bases). Germline values: CDR1 MDHEN, CDR2 SYDVKM. The CDR3 spans 15 residues. With 6 bases removed from V and 6 bases from J, the gap between germline ends came to 20 bases. The DNA for the CDR3 is TGTGCCAGCAGCCATAAAGGGTACGGGGAAAAGACCCAGTACTTC. Residues: CASSHKGYGEKTQYF.

The chain employs TRBV4-1 and TRBJ1-1, with 9 bases lining up with TRBD1. The J segment lost 5 bases and the V segment lost 1 base, leaving 5 bases of the junction unmatched. CDR1 and CDR2 from the germline V gene are MGHRA and YSYEKL. The CDR3 extends over 15 amino acids. The CDR3: CASSQVGTGWTEAFF. For the CDR3, the DNA is TGCGCCAGCAGCCAAGTAGGGACAGGGTGGACTGAAGCTTTCTTT.

For the CDR3, the DNA is TGCGCCAGCAGCCAACCGGGACAGGGGCCGAGGGAGCCCCAGCATTTT. Amino acids: CASSQPGQGPREPQHF. The V and J genes are TRBV4-1 and TRBJ1-5; 10 positions agree with TRBD1. J was trimmed by 8 bases and V by 2 bases; bases with no gene match: 9. This CDR3 has 16 amino acids. In germline, CDR1 is MGHRA, CDR2 YSYEKL.

The count of this clonotype is one. The J gene is TRBJ2-1, the V gene TRBV27; 9 bases map to TRBD2. Germline assignment: CDR1 MNHEY and CDR2 SMNVEV (reference sequence). This CDR3 contains 17 residues. The ends lost 6 bases at V and 6 bases at J; junction bases unmatched: 15. CDR3 in DNA: TGTGCCAGCAGATCGGTTGAAAGGCGGGAGGGCCTCAATGAGCAGTTCTTC. This encodes CASRSVERREGLNEQFF.

V and J are TRBV5-6 and TRBJ2-5; D is possibly TRBD2 (6 bases). From germline, CDR1 is SGHDT and CDR2 YYEEEE. V dropped 6 bases and J dropped 5 bases, with 23 bases sitting between them. The CDR3 runs 16 residues. The CDR3 spells CASTPGLASTHETQYF. CDR3 sequence (DNA): TGTGCCAGCACCCCGGGACTTGCCAGCACCCACGAGACCCAGTACTTC. Looking up the rest from reference TRBV5-6 and TRBJ2-5 gives the full variable domain: DAGVTQSPTHLIKTRGQQVTLRCSPKSGHDTVSWYQQALGQGPQFIFQYYEEEERQRGNFPDRFSGHQFPNYSSELNVNALLLGDSALYLCASTPGLASTHETQYFGPGTRLLVL.